This T cell receptor (beta chain) is drawn from a study of blood T cell repertoires in COVID-19. On the study more broadly: Sample material is recorded as cDNA or gDNA derived from T cells, B-cell-depleted T cells, or PBMCs.

Participants had their cohort set by participant-reported clinical history. Among Cohort 3 donors, those recovered had two negative PCRs, clearance, or symptom resolution. Study processing details: Amplification of reference gene primers provided the estimated nucleated cell counts. Libraries were prepared by immunoSEQ multiplex PCR; TCRdb keeps only in-frame clonotypes and omits some of them. That table supplies the V and J calls and clone size; D and trimming were determined from the DNA. The sample includes under 350,000 clones, around 86% of them seen just once. CDR1 and CDR2 from the germline V gene are MNHEY and SVGEGT. The J segment lost 6 bases and the V segment lost 1 base, leaving 6 bases of the junction unmatched. The CDR3 sequence is 15 residues long.

The clonotype was recovered from a woman in her forties who had recovered from COVID-19. The chain carries TRBV6-2 or TRBV6-3 and TRBJ2-5; TRBD1 matches 9 bases. Sequenced input: PBMCs or T cells enriched from blood (not recorded which). Here the CDR3 DNA reads TGTGCCAGCAGTTACTTAGGGACAGGGTTTAAGACCCAGTACTTC. Amino acids: CASSYLGTGFKTQYF.